These 3 T cell receptor beta chains were sequenced from one sample in a study of blood T cells in healthy people across ages. A sample-barcoded 5' primer and a J-beta primer mix were used in a second PCR of roughly 7 to 11 cycles. TCRdb called the 5' RACE reads again in MiXCR, with one record for every CDR3 protein. Of some 900,000 distinct CDR3 sequences listed, less than 35% are singletons. The sample was blood. The receptors stem from a woman of 80 years or more in good health.

The chain is built from TRBV28 and TRBJ2-7; possible D gene TRBD2, 7 bases. The CDR3 runs 14 residues. V was clipped by 5 bases and J by 4 bases, with 15 bases between them. CDR1 MDHEN and CDR2 SYDVKM come from the germline V gene. The CDR3 is CASSTRGGGYEQYF. Written as DNA, the CDR3 is TGTGCCAGCAGTACGAGGGGGGGCGGATACGAGCAGTACTTC.

This chain links TRBV20-1 with TRBJ1-1, with D possibly being TRBD1 (6 bases). The germline gives CDR1 DFQATT, CDR2 SNEGSKA (reference sequence). V lost 6 bases and J 0 bases, leaving 17 bases between the germline ends. There are 15 residues in the CDR3. The CDR3 spells CSAWTVGTMNTEAFF. Written as DNA, the CDR3 is TGCAGTGCCTGGACAGTCGGCACGATGAACACTGAAGCTTTCTTT.

This clonotype appeared many times. This sequence joins TRBV6-5 and TRBJ2-7; TRBD2 matches at 9 bases. Trimming cost V 1 base and J 0 bases; bases outside gene matches: 13. Germline CDR1 is MNHEY and CDR2 is SVGAGI. This CDR3 region has 19 residues. CDR3 bases: TGTGCCAGCAGTTACTTTTCGCATCTCCTAGCGGGGAGCTCCTACGAGCAGTACTTC. This gives the protein CASSYFSHLLAGSSYEQYF.